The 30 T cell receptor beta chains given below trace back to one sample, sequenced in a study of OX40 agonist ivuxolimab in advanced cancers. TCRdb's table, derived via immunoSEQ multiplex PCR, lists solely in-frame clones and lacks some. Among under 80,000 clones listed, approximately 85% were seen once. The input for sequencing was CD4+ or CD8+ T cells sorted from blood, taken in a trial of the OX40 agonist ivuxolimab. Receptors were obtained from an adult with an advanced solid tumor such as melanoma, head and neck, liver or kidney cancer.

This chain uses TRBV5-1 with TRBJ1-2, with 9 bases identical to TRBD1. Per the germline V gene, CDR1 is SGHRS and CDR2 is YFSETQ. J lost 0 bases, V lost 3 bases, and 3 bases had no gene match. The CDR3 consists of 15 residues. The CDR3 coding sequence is TGCGCCAGCAGCTCGGGACAGGGTTCTAACTATGGCTACACCTTC. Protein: CASSSGQGSNYGYTF.

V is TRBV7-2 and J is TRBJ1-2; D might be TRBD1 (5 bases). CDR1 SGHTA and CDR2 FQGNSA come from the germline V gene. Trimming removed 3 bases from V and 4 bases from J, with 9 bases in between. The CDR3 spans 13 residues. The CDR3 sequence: CASSFDRSYGYTF. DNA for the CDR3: TGTGCCAGCAGCTTTGACAGAAGCTATGGCTACACCTTC.

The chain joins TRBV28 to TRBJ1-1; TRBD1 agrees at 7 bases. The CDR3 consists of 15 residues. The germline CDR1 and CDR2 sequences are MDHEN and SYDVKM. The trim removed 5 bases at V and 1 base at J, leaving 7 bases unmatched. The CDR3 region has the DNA TGTGCCAGCAGTCCAATAGGGACAGCGAACACTGAAGCTTTCTTT. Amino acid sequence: CASSPIGTANTEAFF.

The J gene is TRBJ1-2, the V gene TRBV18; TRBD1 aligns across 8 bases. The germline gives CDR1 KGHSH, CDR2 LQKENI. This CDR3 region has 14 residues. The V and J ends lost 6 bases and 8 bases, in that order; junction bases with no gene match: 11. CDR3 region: CASSPGQDFFGYTF. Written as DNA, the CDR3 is TGTGCCAGCTCCCCGGGACAGGACTTTTTCGGCTACACCTTC. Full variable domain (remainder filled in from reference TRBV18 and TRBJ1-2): NAGVMQNPRHLVRRRGQEARLRCSPMKGHSHVYWYRQLPEEGLKFMVYLQKENIIDESGMPKERFSAEFPKEGPSILRIQQVVRGDSAAYFCASSPGQDFFGYTFGSGTRLTVV.

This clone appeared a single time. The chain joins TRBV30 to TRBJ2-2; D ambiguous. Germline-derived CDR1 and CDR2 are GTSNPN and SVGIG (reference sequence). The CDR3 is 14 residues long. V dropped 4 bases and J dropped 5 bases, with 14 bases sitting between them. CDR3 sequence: CAWKVSSRTGELFF. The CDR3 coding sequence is TGTGCCTGGAAAGTCTCGTCGAGGACCGGGGAGCTGTTTTTT.

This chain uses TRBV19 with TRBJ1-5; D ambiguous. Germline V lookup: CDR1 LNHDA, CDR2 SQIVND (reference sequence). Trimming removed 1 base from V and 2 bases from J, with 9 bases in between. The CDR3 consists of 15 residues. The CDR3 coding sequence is TGTGCCAGTAGTATAGTGGATAGAGGCAATCAGCCCCAGCATTTT. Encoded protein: CASSIVDRGNQPQHF.

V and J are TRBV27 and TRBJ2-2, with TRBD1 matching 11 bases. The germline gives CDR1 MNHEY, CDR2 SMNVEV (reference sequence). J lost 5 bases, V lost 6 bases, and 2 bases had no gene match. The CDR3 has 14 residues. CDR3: CASRDRGLTGELFF. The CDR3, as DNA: TGTGCCAGCAGGGACAGGGGGCTTACCGGGGAGCTGTTTTTT.

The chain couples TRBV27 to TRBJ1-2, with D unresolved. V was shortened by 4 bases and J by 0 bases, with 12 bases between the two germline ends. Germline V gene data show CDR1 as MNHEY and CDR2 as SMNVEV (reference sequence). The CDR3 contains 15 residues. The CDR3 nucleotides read TGTGCCAGCAGTTCCATGGGGAAGACTAACTATGGCTACACCTTC. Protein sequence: CASSSMGKTNYGYTF.

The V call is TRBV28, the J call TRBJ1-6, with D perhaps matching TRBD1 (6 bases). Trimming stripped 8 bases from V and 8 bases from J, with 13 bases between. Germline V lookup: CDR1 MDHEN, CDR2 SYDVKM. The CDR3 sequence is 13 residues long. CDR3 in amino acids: CASHRVDYSPLHF. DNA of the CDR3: TGTGCCAGCCACAGGGTCGATTATTCACCCCTCCACTTT.

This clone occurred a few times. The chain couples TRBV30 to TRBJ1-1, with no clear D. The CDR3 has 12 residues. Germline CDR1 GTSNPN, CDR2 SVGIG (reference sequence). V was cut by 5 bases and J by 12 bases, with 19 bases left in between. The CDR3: CAWGGRAEGTFF. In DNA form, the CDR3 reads TGTGCCTGGGGCGGGAGGGCGGAGGGAACTTTCTTT.

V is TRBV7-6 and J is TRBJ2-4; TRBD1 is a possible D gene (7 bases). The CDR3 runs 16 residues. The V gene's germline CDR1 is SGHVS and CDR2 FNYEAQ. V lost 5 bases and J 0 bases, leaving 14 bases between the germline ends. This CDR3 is CASSPPGGLAKNIQYF. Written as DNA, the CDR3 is TGTGCCAGCAGCCCTCCAGGGGGGCTAGCCAAAAACATTCAGTACTTC. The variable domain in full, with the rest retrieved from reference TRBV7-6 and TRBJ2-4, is GAGVSQSPRYKVTKRGQDVALRCDPISGHVSLYWYRQALGQGPEFLTYFNYEAQQDKSGLPNDRFSAERPEGSISTLTIQRTEQRDSAMYRCASSPPGGLAKNIQYFGAGTRLSVL.

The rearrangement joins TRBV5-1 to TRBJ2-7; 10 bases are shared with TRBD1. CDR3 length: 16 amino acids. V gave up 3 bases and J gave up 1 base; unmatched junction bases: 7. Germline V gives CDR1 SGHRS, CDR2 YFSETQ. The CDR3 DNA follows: TGCGCCAGCAGCTGGGCCCGGACAGGGGGGTCCTACGAGCAGTACTTC. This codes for CASSWARTGGSYEQYF.

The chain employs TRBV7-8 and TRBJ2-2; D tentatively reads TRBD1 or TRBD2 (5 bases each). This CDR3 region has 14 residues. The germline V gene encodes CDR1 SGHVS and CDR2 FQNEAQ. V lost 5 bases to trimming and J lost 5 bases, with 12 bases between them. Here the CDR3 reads CASSPRWGTGELFF. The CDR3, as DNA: TGTGCCAGCAGCCCCAGATGGGGGACCGGGGAGCTGTTTTTT.

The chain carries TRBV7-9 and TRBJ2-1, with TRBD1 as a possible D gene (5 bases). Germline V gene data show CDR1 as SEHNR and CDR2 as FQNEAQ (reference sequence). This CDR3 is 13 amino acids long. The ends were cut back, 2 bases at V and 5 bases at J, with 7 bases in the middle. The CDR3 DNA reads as TGTGCCAGCAGCTTAAGGGGTAACAATGAGCAGTTCTTC. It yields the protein CASSLRGNNEQFF.

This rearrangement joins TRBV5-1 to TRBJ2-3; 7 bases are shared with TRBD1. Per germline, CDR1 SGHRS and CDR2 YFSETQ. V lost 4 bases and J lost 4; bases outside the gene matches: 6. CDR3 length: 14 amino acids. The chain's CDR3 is CASSLRQGPDTQYF. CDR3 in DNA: TGCGCCAGCAGCCTACGACAGGGCCCAGATACGCAGTATTTT.

Here the CDR3 reads CASSDTGGNQPQHF. In DNA form, the CDR3 reads TGTGCCAGCAGTGATACAGGGGGGAATCAGCCCCAGCATTTT. The V and J genes are TRBV6-5 and TRBJ1-5; 8 bases align to TRBD1. The CDR3 length is 14 residues. V gave up 5 bases and J gave up 4 bases; unmatched junction bases: 4. Germline lookup yields CDR1 MNHEY and CDR2 SVGAGI.

CDR3 DNA sequence: TGTGCCATCAGTGAGTCGATCGAGCCCAATCAGCCCCAGCATTTT. Protein sequence: CAISESIEPNQPQHF. This chain connects TRBV10-3 to TRBJ1-5; D remains ambiguous. This CDR3 has 15 residues. The V gene's germline CDR1 is ENHRY and CDR2 SYGVKD. V lost 0 bases, J lost 3 bases, and 9 bases lay in between.

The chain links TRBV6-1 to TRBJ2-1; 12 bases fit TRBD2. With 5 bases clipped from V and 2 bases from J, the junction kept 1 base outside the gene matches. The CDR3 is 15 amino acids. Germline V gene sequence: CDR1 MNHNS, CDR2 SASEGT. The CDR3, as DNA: TGTGCCAGCAGTTGGACTAGCGGGACCTACAATGAGCAGTTCTTC. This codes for CASSWTSGTYNEQFF.

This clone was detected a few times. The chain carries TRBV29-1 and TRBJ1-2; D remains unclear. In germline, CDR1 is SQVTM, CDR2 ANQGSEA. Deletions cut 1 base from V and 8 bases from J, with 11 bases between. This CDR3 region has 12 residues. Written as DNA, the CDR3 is TGCAGCGTTGAAGCCGGTTTCGGAGGCTACACCTTC. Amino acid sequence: CSVEAGFGGYTF. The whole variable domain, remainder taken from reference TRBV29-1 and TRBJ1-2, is SAVISQKPSRDICQRGTSLTIQCQVDSQVTMMFWYRQQPGQSLTLIATANQGSEATYESGFVIDKFPISRPNLTFSTLTVSNMSPEDSSIYLCSVEAGFGGYTFGSGTRLTVV.

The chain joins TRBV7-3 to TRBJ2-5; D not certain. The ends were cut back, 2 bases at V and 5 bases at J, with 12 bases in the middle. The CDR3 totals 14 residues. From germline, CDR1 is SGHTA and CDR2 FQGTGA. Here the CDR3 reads CASSLGSKEETQYF. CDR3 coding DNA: TGTGCCAGCAGCTTAGGAAGTAAGGAGGAGACCCAGTACTTC.

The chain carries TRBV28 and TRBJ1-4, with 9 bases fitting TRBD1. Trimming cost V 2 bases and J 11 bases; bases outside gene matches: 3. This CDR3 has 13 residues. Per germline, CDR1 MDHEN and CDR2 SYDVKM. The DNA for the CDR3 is TGTGCCAGCAGTTTAAGCGGGACAGGGAAACTGTTTTTT. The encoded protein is CASSLSGTGKLFF. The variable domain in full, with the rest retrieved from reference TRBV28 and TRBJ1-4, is DVKVTQSSRYLVKRTGEKVFLECVQDMDHENMFWYRQDPGLGLRLIYFSYDVKMKEKGDIPEGYSVSREKKERFSLILESASTNQTSMYLCASSLSGTGKLFFGSGTQLSVL.

The CDR3 sequence: CARSCGLAGAYEQYF. In nucleotides, the CDR3 is TGTGCCAGAAGCTGTGGACTAGCGGGAGCTTACGAGCAGTACTTC. The rearrangement uses TRBV5-3 and TRBJ2-7; 13 bases map to TRBD2. TRBV5-3 is annotated as an ORF whose role is uncertain. J was trimmed by 4 bases and V by 3 bases; bases with no gene match: 4. There are 15 residues in the CDR3.

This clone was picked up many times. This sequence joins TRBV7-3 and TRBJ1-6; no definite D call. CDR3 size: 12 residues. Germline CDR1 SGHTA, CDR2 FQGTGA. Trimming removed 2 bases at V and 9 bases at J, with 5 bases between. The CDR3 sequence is CASSLRGSPLHF. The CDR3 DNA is TGTGCCAGCAGCTTACGGGGTTCACCCCTCCACTTT.

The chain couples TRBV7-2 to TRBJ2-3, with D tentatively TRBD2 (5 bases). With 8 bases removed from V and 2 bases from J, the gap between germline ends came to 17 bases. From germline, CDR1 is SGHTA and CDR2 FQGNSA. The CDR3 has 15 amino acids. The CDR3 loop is CASCLSGSYTDTQYF. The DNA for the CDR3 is TGTGCCAGCTGCCTATCGGGGTCCTACACAGATACGCAGTATTTT. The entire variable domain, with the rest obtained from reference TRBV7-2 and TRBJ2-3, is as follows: GAGVSQSPSNKVTEKGKDVELRCDPISGHTALYWYRQSLGQGLEFLIYFQGNSAPDKSGLPSDRFSAERTGGSVSTLTIQRTQQEDSAVYLCASCLSGSYTDTQYFGPGTRLTVL.

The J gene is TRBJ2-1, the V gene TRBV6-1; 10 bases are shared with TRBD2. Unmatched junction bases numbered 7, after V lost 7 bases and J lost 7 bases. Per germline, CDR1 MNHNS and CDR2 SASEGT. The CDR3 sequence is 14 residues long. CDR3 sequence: CASKTGLALNEQFF. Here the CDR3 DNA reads TGTGCCAGCAAGACGGGACTAGCGTTGAATGAGCAGTTCTTC.

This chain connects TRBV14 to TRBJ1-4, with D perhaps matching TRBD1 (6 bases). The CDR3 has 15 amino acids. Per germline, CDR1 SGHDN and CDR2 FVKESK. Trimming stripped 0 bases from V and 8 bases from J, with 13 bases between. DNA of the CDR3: TGTGCCAGCAGCCAAGAACACAGGGCCGGCGAAAAACTGTTTTTT. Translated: CASSQEHRAGEKLFF.

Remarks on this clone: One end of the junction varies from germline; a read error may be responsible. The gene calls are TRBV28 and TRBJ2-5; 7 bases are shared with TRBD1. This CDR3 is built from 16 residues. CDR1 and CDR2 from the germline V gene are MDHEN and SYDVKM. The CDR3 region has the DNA TGTGCCAGCAGTTCAGACCCGACAGGGAGCGAGGAGACCCGGTACTTC. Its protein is CASSSDPTGSEETRYF.

Here the CDR3 reads CASSLLRGGADTQYF. CDR3 bases: TGTGCCAGCAGCTTACTTAGGGGGGGGGCAGATACGCAGTATTTT. The chain uses TRBV5-4 and TRBJ2-3; a possible D gene is TRBD2 (7 bases). With 2 bases removed from V and 4 bases from J, the gap between germline ends came to 14 bases. The germline CDR1 and CDR2 sequences are SGHNT and YYREEE (reference sequence). The CDR3 contains 15 residues.

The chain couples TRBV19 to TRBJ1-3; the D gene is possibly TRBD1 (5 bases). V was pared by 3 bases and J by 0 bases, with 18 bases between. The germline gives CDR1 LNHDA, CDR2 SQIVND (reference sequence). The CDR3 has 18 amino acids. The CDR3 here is CASSIGGGTPHSGNTIYF. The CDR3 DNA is TGTGCCAGTAGTATCGGGGGGGGAACCCCTCACTCTGGAAACACCATATATTTT.

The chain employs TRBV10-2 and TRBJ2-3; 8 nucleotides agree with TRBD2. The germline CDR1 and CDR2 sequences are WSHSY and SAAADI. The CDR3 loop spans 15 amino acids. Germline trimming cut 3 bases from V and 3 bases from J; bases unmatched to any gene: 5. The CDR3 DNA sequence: TGCGCCAGCAGTGATAGGAGCGGGAGAACAGATACGCAGTATTTT. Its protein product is CASSDRSGRTDTQYF.